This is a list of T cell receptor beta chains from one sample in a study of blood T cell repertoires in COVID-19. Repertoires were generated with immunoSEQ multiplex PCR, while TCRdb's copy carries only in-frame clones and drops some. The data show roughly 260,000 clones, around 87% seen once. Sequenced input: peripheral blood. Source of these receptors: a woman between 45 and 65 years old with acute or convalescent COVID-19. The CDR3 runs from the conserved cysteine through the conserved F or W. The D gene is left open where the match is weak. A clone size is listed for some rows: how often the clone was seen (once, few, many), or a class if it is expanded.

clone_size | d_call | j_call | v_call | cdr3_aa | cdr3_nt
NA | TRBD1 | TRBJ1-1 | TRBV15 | CATSSLDRGRLSRDNTEAFF | TGTGCCACCAGCTCATTGGACAGGGGGCGCTTAAGTAGAGACAACACTGAAGCTTTCTTT
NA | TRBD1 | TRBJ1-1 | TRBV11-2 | CASSLQGRGAFF | TGTGCCAGCAGCCTACAGGGGAGAGGTGCTTTCTTT
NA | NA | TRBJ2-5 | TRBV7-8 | CASSRGEMGTQYF | TGTGCCAGCAGCAGAGGGGAGATGGGGACCCAGTACTTC
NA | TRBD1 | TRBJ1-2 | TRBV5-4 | CASSSGTGGEYGYTF | TGTGCCAGCAGCTCCGGGACAGGGGGCGAATATGGCTACACCTTC
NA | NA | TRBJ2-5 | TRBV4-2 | CASSQGVRVQETQYF | TGTGCCAGCAGCCAAGGAGTCAGGGTCCAAGAGACCCAGTACTTC
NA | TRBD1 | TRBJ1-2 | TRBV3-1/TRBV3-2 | CASSQEVSGGGYTF | TGTGCCAGCAGCCAAGAAGTTTCAGGGGGCGGCTACACCTTC
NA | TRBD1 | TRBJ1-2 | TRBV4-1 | CASSPDGTALGYTF | TGCGCCAGCAGCCCTGACGGGACAGCCTTGGGCTACACCTTC
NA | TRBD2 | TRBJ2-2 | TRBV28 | CASSTPPGGGGGELFF | TGTGCCAGCAGTACCCCCCCAGGCGGGGGGGGCGGGGAGCTGTTTTTT
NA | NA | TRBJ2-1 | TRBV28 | CASSSLDRDSSYGQFF | TGTGCCAGCAGTTCCCTAGACCGGGACTCGAGTTATGGGCAGTTCTTC
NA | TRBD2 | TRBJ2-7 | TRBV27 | CASSSPRLAGSYEQYF | TGTGCCAGCAGTTCCCCCCGACTAGCTGGGTCCTACGAGCAGTACTTC
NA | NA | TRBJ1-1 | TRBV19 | CASSIAAISEAFF | TGTGCCAGTAGTATAGCTGCTATTTCTGAAGCTTTCTTT
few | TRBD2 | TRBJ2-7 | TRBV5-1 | CASSSYTSGVSYEQYF | TGCGCCAGCAGCTCATATACTAGCGGGGTCTCGTACGAGCAGTACTTC
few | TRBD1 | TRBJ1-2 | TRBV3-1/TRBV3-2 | CASSQVGDSNYGYTF | TGTGCCAGCAGCCAAGTAGGGGACAGTAACTATGGCTACACCTTC
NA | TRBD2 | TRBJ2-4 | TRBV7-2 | CASSASGLPRPQYF | TGTGCCAGCAGCGCATCGGGACTACCCCGCCCACAGTACTTC
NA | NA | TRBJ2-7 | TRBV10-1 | CAPNYEQYF | TGCGCCCCCAACTACGAGCAGTACTTC
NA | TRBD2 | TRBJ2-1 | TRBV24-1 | CATSDWTSGSRQFF | TGTGCCACCAGTGATTGGACTAGCGGGAGTAGGCAGTTCTTC
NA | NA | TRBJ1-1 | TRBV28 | CASSSKGHQNTEAFF | TGTGCCAGCAGCTCCAAGGGACACCAGAACACTGAAGCTTTCTTT
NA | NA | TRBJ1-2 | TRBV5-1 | CASNQGPGGEGYTF | TGCGCCAGCAACCAGGGACCGGGGGGAGAGGGCTACACCTTC
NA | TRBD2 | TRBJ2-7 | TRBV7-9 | CASSPLLTSASYEQYF | TGTGCCAGCAGCCCCCTATTGACTAGCGCGAGCTACGAGCAGTACTTC
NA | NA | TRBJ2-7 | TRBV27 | CASGWREQYF | TGTGCCAGCGGGTGGCGGGAGCAGTACTTC
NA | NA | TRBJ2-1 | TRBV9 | CASSERTNNYNEQFF | TGTGCCAGCAGCGAGCGGACTAATAACTACAATGAGCAGTTCTTC
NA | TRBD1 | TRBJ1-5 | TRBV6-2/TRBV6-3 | CASSYLPSYLGGLWRNQPQHF | TGTGCCAGCAGTTACTTACCCTCGTATTTAGGGGGCCTGTGGAGAAATCAGCCCCAGCATTTT
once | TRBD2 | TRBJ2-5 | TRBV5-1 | CASSSGTSITETQYF | TGCGCCAGCAGCTCCGGGACTAGCATTACAGAGACCCAGTACTTC
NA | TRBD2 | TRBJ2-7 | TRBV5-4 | CASSGLGDYEQYF | TGTGCCAGCAGCGGACTAGGGGACTACGAGCAGTACTTC
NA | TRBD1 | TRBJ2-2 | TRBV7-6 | CASSLASRGQVGELFF | TGTGCCAGCAGCTTAGCCTCCAGGGGGCAAGTCGGGGAGCTGTTTTTT
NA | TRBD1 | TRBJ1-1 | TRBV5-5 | CASTSQGRHPDTEAFF | TGTGCCAGCACCTCACAGGGGCGCCACCCCGACACTGAAGCTTTCTTT
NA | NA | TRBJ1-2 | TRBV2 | CASSELGQGGGYTF | TGTGCCAGCAGTGAACTGGGGCAGGGCGGAGGCTACACCTTC
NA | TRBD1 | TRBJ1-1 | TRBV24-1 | CATSDSRQGNTEAFF | TGTGCCACCAGTGATTCAAGACAGGGAAACACTGAAGCTTTCTTT
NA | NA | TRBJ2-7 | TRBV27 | CASSLWSAGPTYEQYF | TGTGCCAGCAGTTTATGGTCGGCGGGGCCAACCTACGAGCAGTACTTC
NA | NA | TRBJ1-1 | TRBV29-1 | CSVETGYTEAFF | TGCAGCGTTGAAACGGGATACACTGAAGCTTTCTTT
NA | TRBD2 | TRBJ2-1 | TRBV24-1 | CATSALAGLVNEQFF | TGTGCCACCAGTGCTCTAGCGGGCCTAGTTAATGAGCAGTTCTTC
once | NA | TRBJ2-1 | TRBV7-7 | CASSLGGGDEQFF | TGTGCCAGCAGCTTAGGAGGGGGTGATGAGCAGTTCTTC
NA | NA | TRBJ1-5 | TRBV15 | CATSSGQGNQPQHF | TGTGCCACCAGCAGTGGGCAGGGAAATCAGCCCCAGCATTTT
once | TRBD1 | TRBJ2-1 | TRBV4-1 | CASSRYGGQGVSDEQFF | TGCGCCAGCAGCCGTTATGGGGGACAGGGAGTTTCGGATGAGCAGTTCTTC
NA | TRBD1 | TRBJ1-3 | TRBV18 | CASSPQGANGNTIYF | TGTGCCAGCTCACCACAGGGGGCTAATGGAAACACCATATATTTT
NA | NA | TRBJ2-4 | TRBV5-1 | CASSLLREQAKNIQYF | TGCGCCAGCAGCTTGTTGAGGGAGCAAGCCAAAAACATTCAGTACTTC
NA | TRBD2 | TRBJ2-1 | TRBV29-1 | CSVTGTSGNNEQFF | TGCAGCGTTACCGGGACTAGCGGGAACAATGAGCAGTTCTTC
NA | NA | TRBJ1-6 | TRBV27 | CASSLFSGVSYNSPLHF | TGTGCCAGCAGTTTATTTTCAGGGGTGAGCTATAATTCACCCCTCCACTTT
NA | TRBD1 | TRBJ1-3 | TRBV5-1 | CASSLGDRVAGNTIYF | TGCGCCAGCAGCTTGGGGGACAGGGTCGCTGGAAACACCATATATTTT
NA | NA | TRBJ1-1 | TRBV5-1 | CASSSRPGNTEAFF | TGCGCCAGCAGCTCCCGACCGGGTAACACTGAAGCTTTCTTT
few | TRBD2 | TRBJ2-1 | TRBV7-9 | CASRSSGMVPYNEQFF | TGTGCCAGCAGGTCTAGCGGGATGGTGCCCTACAATGAGCAGTTCTTC
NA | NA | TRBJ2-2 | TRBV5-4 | CASSLNRYTGELFF | TGTGCCAGCAGCTTGAACAGGTACACCGGGGAGCTGTTTTTT